This is a list of T cell receptor beta chains from one sample in a study of Graves' ophthalmopathy and Graves' hyperthyroidism. Using its own MiXCR run on the multiplex PCR reads, TCRdb lists one record per CDR3 protein. Altogether about 210,000 distinct CDR3 sequences are present, around 28% being singletons, with the ten largest covering around 10%. Material: peripheral blood. The receptors come from a man in his fifties or sixties with Graves' ophthalmopathy. CDR3s include the opening cysteine and the closing phenylalanine or tryptophan. The order of the fields is CDR3 DNA, CDR3 protein, clone size, D gene, CDR3 length, J gene, V gene. The D gene is left open where the match is weak. Some rows mark clone size as missing; the rest say once, few, many or name a class of expanded clone.

DNA: TGTGCCAGCAGTTACTCTGGGACCTACGGACGAGAGACCCAGTACTTC; CDR3: CASSYSGTYGRETQYF; size: NA; D: NA; length: 16; J: TRBJ2-5; V: TRBV6-2/TRBV6-3
DNA: TGTGCCAGCTCACCATCGGGACAGGGAGGCGGCGAGCAGTACTTC; CDR3: CASSPSGQGGGEQYF; size: many; D: TRBD1; length: 15; J: TRBJ2-7; V: TRBV18
DNA: TGCAGTGCTAGAGATCGGAGGGGAACTAACTATGGCTACACCTTC; CDR3: CSARDRRGTNYGYTF; size: many; D: NA; length: 15; J: TRBJ1-2; V: TRBV20-1
DNA: TGTGCCAGCAGCTTAGGCCCTAGCGGACCCACAGATACGCAGTATTTT; CDR3: CASSLGPSGPTDTQYF; size: many; D: TRBD2; length: 16; J: TRBJ2-3; V: TRBV11-2
DNA: TGTGCCAGCAGCCAAGATCTTAAGGGAGAGACCCAGTACTTC; CDR3: CASSQDLKGETQYF; size: many; D: NA; length: 14; J: TRBJ2-5; V: TRBV3-1
DNA: TGTGCCAGCAGTTTGGACAGGGGACCTGAAGCTTTCTTT; CDR3: CASSLDRGPEAFF; size: NA; D: TRBD1; length: 13; J: TRBJ1-1; V: TRBV28
DNA: TGTGCCAGTAGTCTCATCAGGGGCGACACTGAAGCTTTCTTT; CDR3: CASSLIRGDTEAFF; size: many; D: NA; length: 14; J: TRBJ1-1; V: TRBV19
DNA: TGTGCCAGCAGCTTGGGCGCCGGGGGCCACGAGCAGTACTTC; CDR3: CASSLGAGGHEQYF; size: many; D: NA; length: 14; J: TRBJ2-7; V: TRBV7-2
DNA: TGTGCCAGCAGTCGACTAGCGGGATCCTACGAGCAGTACTTC; CDR3: CASSRLAGSYEQYF; size: few; D: TRBD2; length: 14; J: TRBJ2-7; V: TRBV28
DNA: TGTGCCAGCAGTGATCCCTCCGGGGAGCTGTTTTTT; CDR3: CASSDPSGELFF; size: NA; D: NA; length: 12; J: TRBJ2-2; V: TRBV11-2
DNA: TGTGCCATCAGAACAGAATCCGGCGGCACTGAAGCTTTCTTT; CDR3: CAIRTESGGTEAFF; size: many; D: NA; length: 14; J: TRBJ1-1; V: TRBV10-3
DNA: TGTGCCAGTAGTATGGATCTCGGGACAGGGAACTACGAGCAGTACTTC; CDR3: CASSMDLGTGNYEQYF; size: NA; D: TRBD1; length: 16; J: TRBJ2-7; V: TRBV19
DNA: TGTGCCAGCAGCTTTCAACTTCCTGGGGGGACCCAGTACTTC; CDR3: CASSFQLPGGTQYF; size: few; D: NA; length: 14; J: TRBJ2-5; V: TRBV11-1
DNA: TGCAGTGCTAGTTCCTACGCGGGAGGGCCGGGAGCAGAGACCCAGTACTTC; CDR3: CSASSYAGGPGAETQYF; size: many; D: TRBD2; length: 17; J: TRBJ2-5; V: TRBV20-1
DNA: TGTGCCAGCAGTACTGTCCGGGACAGGGGGCCTTACGAGCAGTACTTC; CDR3: CASSTVRDRGPYEQYF; size: many; D: TRBD1; length: 16; J: TRBJ2-7; V: TRBV28
DNA: TGCAGTGCCATCCCCCTCCTAGCGACAAAAGAGACCCAGTACTTC; CDR3: CSAIPLLATKETQYF; size: NA; D: NA; length: 15; J: TRBJ2-5; V: TRBV20-1
DNA: TGTGCCAGCAGTGGAACTCAGGGCTTTAACACTGAAGCTTTCTTT; CDR3: CASSGTQGFNTEAFF; size: NA; D: NA; length: 15; J: TRBJ1-1; V: TRBV6-1
DNA: TGTGCCAGCACCCCTGGCGGGAGCGTCATAGGGTCACCCCTCCACTTT; CDR3: CASTPGGSVIGSPLHF; size: many; D: NA; length: 16; J: TRBJ1-6; V: TRBV28
DNA: TGTGCCAGCAGCCAAGATAGCCTAGCGGGGATCGGCGAGCAGTACTTC; CDR3: CASSQDSLAGIGEQYF; size: NA; D: TRBD2; length: 16; J: TRBJ2-7; V: TRBV4-2
DNA: TGTGCCAGCAGTTTACTAGCGGGAGGCCAAGAGACCCAGTACTTC; CDR3: CASSLLAGGQETQYF; size: many; D: TRBD2; length: 15; J: TRBJ2-5; V: TRBV28
DNA: TGCGCCAGCAGCGGGGCTAGCCATGGCTTCGAGCAGTACTTC; CDR3: CASSGASHGFEQYF; size: many; D: NA; length: 14; J: TRBJ2-7; V: TRBV5-1
DNA: TGTGCCAGCAGCCAAGTCACCGGCACCGGGGAGCTGTTTTTT; CDR3: CASSQVTGTGELFF; size: many; D: NA; length: 14; J: TRBJ2-2; V: TRBV11-2
DNA: TGTGCCAGCAGCGGCGGCGCTACTAGTAGAGAAAACATTCAGTACTTC; CDR3: CASSGGATSRENIQYF; size: many; D: NA; length: 16; J: TRBJ2-4; V: TRBV7-2
DNA: TGTGCCAGCAGTCCCCCGAGCCGCGGCTCACCCCTCCACTTT; CDR3: CASSPPSRGSPLHF; size: many; D: NA; length: 14; J: TRBJ1-6; V: TRBV28